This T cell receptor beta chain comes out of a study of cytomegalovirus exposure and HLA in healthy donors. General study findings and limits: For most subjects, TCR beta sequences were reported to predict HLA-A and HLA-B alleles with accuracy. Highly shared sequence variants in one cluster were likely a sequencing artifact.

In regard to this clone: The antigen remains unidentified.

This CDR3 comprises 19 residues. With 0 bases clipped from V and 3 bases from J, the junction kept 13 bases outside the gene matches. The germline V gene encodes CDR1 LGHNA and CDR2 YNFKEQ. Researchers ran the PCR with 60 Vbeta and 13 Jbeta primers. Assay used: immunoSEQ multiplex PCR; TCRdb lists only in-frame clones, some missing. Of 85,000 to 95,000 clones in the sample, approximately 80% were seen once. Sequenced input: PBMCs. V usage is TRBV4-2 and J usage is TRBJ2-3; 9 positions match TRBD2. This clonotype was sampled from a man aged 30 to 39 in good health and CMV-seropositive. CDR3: CASSQDLGGRGLGTDTQYF. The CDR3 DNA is TGTGCCAGCAGCCAAGATTTAGGCGGGAGGGGCCTTGGGACAGATACGCAGTATTTT.